Given below is one T cell receptor (beta chain) in context. This sample is drawn from a study of monozygotic twins with inflammatory bowel disease. Amplification of TCRalpha and TCRbeta cDNA involved two nested PCRs that ran for 16 and 9 cycles. TCRdb processed the 5' RACE reads again and assigns one entry to each CDR3 protein, with no DNA. Its table lists around 380,000 distinct CDR3 sequences. This CDR3 region has 16 residues. The germline gives CDR1 SGHDT, CDR2 YYEEEE. The specimen sequenced was blood. The TCR was taken from a human donor with ulcerative colitis or Crohn's disease, or a healthy co-twin of an affected twin (not recorded which). The chain recombines TRBV5-6 with TRBJ1-5; without DNA, the TCRdb call of TRBD1 cannot be checked. CDR3 amino acids: CASRPGTGVSNQPQHF.